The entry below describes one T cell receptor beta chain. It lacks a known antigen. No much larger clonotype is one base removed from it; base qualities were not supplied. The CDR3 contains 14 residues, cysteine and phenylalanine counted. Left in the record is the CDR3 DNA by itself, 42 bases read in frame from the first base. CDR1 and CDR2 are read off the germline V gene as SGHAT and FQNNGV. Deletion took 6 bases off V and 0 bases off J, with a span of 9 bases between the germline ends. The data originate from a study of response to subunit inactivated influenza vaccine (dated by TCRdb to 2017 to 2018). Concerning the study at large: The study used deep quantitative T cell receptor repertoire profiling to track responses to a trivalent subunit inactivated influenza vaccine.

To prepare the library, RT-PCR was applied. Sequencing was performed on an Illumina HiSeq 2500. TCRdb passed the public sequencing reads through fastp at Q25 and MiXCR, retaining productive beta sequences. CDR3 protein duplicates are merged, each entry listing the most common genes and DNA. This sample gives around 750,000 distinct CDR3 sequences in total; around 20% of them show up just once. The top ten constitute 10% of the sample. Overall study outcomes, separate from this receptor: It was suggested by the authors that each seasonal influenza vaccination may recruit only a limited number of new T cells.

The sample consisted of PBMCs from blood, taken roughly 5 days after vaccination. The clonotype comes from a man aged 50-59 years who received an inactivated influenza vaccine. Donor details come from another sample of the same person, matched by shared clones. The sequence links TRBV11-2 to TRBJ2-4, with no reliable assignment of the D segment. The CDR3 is CASSSLLAKNIQYF. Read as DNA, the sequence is TGTGCCAGCAGTTCACTTCTAGCCAAAAACATTCAGTACTTC.